The clone carrying this T cell receptor beta chain was seen a few times. TCRdb reprocessed the RACE reads with MiXCR, giving one entry per CDR3 protein. Of some 74,000 distinct CDR3 sequences in the sample, 10% to 15% are singletons; the top ten hold approximately 6%. Germline-derived CDR1 and CDR2 are LGHDT and YNNKEL (reference sequence). With V trimmed by 3 bases and J by 4 bases, 4 bases remained unmatched. The length of the CDR3 is 14 residues. These data are taken from a study of human T cells and chemical hapten exposure. The sample's time point: patch test 3, about 24 weeks after DPC sensitization. The sample's treatment: therapeutic diphenylcyclopropenone sensitization with weekly scalp DPC.

The genes are TRBV3-1 and TRBJ2-7; 9 positions agree with TRBD1. The material sequenced was whole blood, taken in connection with sensitization to the hapten diphenylcyclopropenone (DPC). The receptor was isolated from a woman in her forties or fifties with alopecia areata. Some clones in this sample may be carry-over from other donors' samples. This CDR3 is CASSQGTGLYEQYF. The CDR3 nucleotides are TGTGCCAGCAGCCAGGGGACAGGGCTGTACGAGCAGTACTTC.